This T cell receptor (beta chain) was obtained from a study of blood T cell repertoires in COVID-19. Study at large: The samples span acute and convalescent COVID-19 from the United States, Italy and Spain. PBMCs, B-cell-depleted T cells, or T cells provided the cDNA or gDNA that made up the material.

This clone came up once. The length of the CDR3 is 14 residues. Germline CDR1 KGHSH, CDR2 LQKENI. V was trimmed by 4 bases and J by 4 bases, leaving 11 bases between them. In the study's own analysis: Amplification from reference gene primers served as the basis for estimated nucleated cell counts. Generated by immunoSEQ multiplex PCR, the TCRdb table keeps only in-frame clones and is missing some. V and J calls and clone size are as listed in that table; D and trimming were resolved from the DNA. The sample has about 270,000 clones, 80% to 90% seen once. The chain has TRBV18 and TRBJ1-3, with D tentatively TRBD1 (6 bases). Sequenced sample: peripheral blood. This sequence originates from an elderly man with acute or convalescent COVID-19. The CDR3 DNA reads as TGTGCCAGCTCACAAACCAGGGGCGGAAACACCATATATTTT. Protein product: CASSQTRGGNTIYF.